This T cell receptor beta chain came from a study of long-term antiretroviral therapy in people with HIV. Study context: Some samples came about a decade before the 2015 immediate-ART recommendation, and these were the earliest.

It was version v3.0 of the immunoSEQ assay that was run at survey level. Samples were sequenced targeting roughly 35,000-55,000 T-cell genomes each. Libraries were prepared by immunoSEQ multiplex PCR; TCRdb keeps only in-frame clonotypes and omits some of them. The sample lists more than 10,000 clones, approximately 86% occurring once. The CDR3 sequence is 13 residues long. V was cut by 3 bases and J by 2 bases, with 9 bases left in between. Germline CDR1 and CDR2: SGHNT and YYREEE (reference sequence). Sequences were derived from unsorted PBMCs, sampled 3.4 years after starting antiretroviral therapy. The chain is built from TRBV5-4 and TRBJ2-7, with D perhaps TRBD1 (6 bases). The receptor's source is a man aged 35-49 years with HIV. CDR3 amino acids: CASSSQGPYEQYF. CDR3 bases: TGTGCCAGCAGCTCACAGGGCCCCTACGAGCAGTACTTC.